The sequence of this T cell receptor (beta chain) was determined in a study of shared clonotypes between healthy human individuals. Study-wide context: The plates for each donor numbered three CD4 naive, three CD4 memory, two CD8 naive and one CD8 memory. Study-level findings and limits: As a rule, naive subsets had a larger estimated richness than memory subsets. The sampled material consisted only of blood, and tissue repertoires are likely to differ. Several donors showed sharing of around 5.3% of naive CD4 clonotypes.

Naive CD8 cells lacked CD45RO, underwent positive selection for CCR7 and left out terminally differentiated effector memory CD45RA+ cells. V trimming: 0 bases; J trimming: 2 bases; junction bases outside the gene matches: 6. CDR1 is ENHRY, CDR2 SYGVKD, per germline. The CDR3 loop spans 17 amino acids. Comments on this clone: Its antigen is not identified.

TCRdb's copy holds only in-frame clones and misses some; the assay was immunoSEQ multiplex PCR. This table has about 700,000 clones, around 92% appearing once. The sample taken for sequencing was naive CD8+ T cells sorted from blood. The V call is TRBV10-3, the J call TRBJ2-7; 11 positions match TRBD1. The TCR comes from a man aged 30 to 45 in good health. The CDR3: CAISESLGTGGTYEQYF. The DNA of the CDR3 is TGTGCCATCAGTGAGTCGTTAGGGACAGGGGGGACCTACGAGCAGTACTTC.